The 29 T cell receptor beta chains presented below share a single source sample, sequenced in a study of blood T cell repertoires in COVID-19. The table came from immunoSEQ multiplex PCR; TCRdb's copy has only in-frame clones and leaves some out. The table records hundreds of thousands of clones, around 80% of them present only once. The sample was peripheral blood. Source of these receptors: a man aged 40-49 years with acute or convalescent COVID-19.

The genes are TRBV18 and TRBJ1-1; D ambiguous. Germline assignment: CDR1 KGHSH and CDR2 LQKENI. V was clipped by 0 bases and J by 11 bases, with 16 bases between them. The CDR3 runs 14 residues. CDR3 sequence (DNA): TGTGCCAGCTCACCACCGAGGGAGGGAACTTTGGCTTTCTTT. Translated, it gives CASSPPREGTLAFF. The full variable domain, with the rest looked up from reference TRBV18 and TRBJ1-1, is NAGVMQNPRHLVRRRGQEARLRCSPMKGHSHVYWYRQLPEEGLKFMVYLQKENIIDESGMPKERFSAEFPKEGPSILRIQQVVRGDSAAYFCASSPPREGTLAFFGQGTRLTVV.

The CDR3 protein is CASSWDSSSYEQYF. The CDR3 DNA is TGTGCCAGCAGTTGGGACAGTTCCTCCTACGAGCAGTACTTC. The chain combines TRBV11-2 with TRBJ2-7; 7 bases align to TRBD1. Trimming at V came to 6 bases and at J to 0 bases, leaving 5 bases not matched to a gene. This CDR3 region has 14 residues. Germline V CDR1 and CDR2: SGHAT, FQNNGV.

CDR3 nucleotides: TGTGCCTGGACAGTGGGACATCCGAAAGTCTATGGCTACACCTTC. The encoded protein is CAWTVGHPKVYGYTF. The V gene is TRBV30, the J gene TRBJ1-2, with D tentatively TRBD1 (6 bases). Trimming shortened V by 4 bases and J by 4 bases, and 19 bases separated the two germline ends. The CDR3 contains 15 residues. Germline V gives CDR1 GTSNPN, CDR2 SVGIG (reference sequence).

The chain carries TRBV25-1 and TRBJ1-2; D ambiguous. The CDR3 is 13 residues long. V lost 0 bases and J lost 8, with 10 bases in between. The V gene's germline CDR1 is MGHDK and CDR2 SYGVNS. This chain's CDR3 is CASSEYRGNGYTF. In DNA form, the CDR3 reads TGTGCCAGCAGTGAATATAGAGGGAACGGCTACACCTTC.

The chain couples TRBV24-1 to TRBJ2-5; 9 bases agree with TRBD1. The germline CDR1 and CDR2 sequences are KGHDR and SFDVKD. The CDR3 spans 16 residues. Trimming at V came to 4 bases and at J to 2 bases, leaving 7 bases not matched to a gene. The chain's CDR3 is CATSDHGTGKQETQYF. The CDR3 coding sequence is TGTGCCACCAGTGACCACGGGACAGGGAAGCAAGAGACCCAGTACTTC.

The chain recombines TRBV10-3 with TRBJ2-7; D possibly corresponds to TRBD2 (6 bases). This CDR3 contains 13 residues. Trimming removed 6 bases from V and 6 bases from J, with 15 bases in between. Germline V lookup: CDR1 ENHRY, CDR2 SYGVKD. The CDR3 region is CAISLERRGEQYF. For the CDR3, the DNA is TGTGCCATCAGCCTGGAGAGGAGGGGCGAGCAGTACTTC.

This chain joins TRBV5-1 and TRBJ2-2, with 8 bases matching TRBD1. The V segment lost 4 bases and the J segment 6 bases; nucleotides outside the gene matches: 8. Germline lookup yields CDR1 SGHRS and CDR2 YFSETQ. CDR3 size: 15 residues. The CDR3 DNA reads as TGCGCCAGCAGCCGAGGACAGGGTCGGTCCGGGGAGCTGTTTTTT. As protein: CASSRGQGRSGELFF. Filled out from reference TRBV5-1 and TRBJ2-2, the complete variable domain reads KAGVTQTPRYLIKTRGQQVTLSCSPISGHRSVSWYQQTPGQGLQFLFEYFSETQRNKGNFPGRFSGRQFSNSRSEMNVSTLELGDSALYLCASSRGQGRSGELFFGEGSRLTVL.

This chain joins TRBV6-5 and TRBJ1-2, with D perhaps TRBD1 (6 bases). Trimming took off 2 bases at V and 7 bases at J, with 14 bases between the two ends. Germline loops: CDR1 MNHEY, CDR2 SVGAGI. The CDR3 is 14 amino acids. The CDR3 nucleotides read TGTGCCAGCAGTTACGCCAGGGGTGTTTTTGGCTACACCTTC. It specifies CASSYARGVFGYTF.

Details on this clone: Other DNA sequences within the sample encode an identical CDR3. The chain is built from TRBV2 and TRBJ2-7; the match to TRBD2 covers 7 bases. J gave up 1 base and V 7 bases, and 7 bases lay outside the gene matches. The CDR3 extends over 14 amino acids. CDR1 and CDR2 (germline): SNHLY, FYNNEI. CDR3 coding DNA: TGTGCCAGCAATGGCGGGAGTCTTTCCTACGAGCAGTACTTC. This codes for CASNGGSLSYEQYF.

This clone was picked up many times. The sample holds other DNA sequences that translate to the same CDR3. The rearrangement links TRBV30 to TRBJ1-1, with D unresolved. This CDR3 region has 14 residues. CDR1 and CDR2 from the germline V gene are GTSNPN and SVGIG (reference sequence). V lost 1 base, J lost 0 bases, and 9 bases lay in between. The CDR3 nucleotides are TGTGCCTGGAGTGGCGGAGTCCTGAACACTGAAGCTTTCTTT. Translated: CAWSGGVLNTEAFF.

V and J are TRBV11-2 and TRBJ2-2; TRBD1 agrees at 10 bases. The V segment lost 6 bases and the J segment 7 bases; nucleotides outside the gene matches: 2. Germline-derived CDR1 and CDR2 are SGHAT and FQNNGV. The CDR3 runs to 13 residues. This chain's CDR3 is CASSWTGGGELFF. The CDR3 region has the DNA TGTGCCAGCAGTTGGACAGGGGGCGGGGAGCTGTTTTTT.

The rearrangement joins TRBV5-8 to TRBJ2-7; a weak D match, TRBD2 (6 bases). In germline, CDR1 is SGHTS, CDR2 YDEGEE. The CDR3 spans 15 residues. V was clipped by 1 base and J by 4 bases, with 15 bases between them. The CDR3 here is CASSLTGVTFYEQYF. CDR3 nucleotide sequence: TGTGCCAGCAGCTTGACGGGGGTTACGTTTTACGAGCAGTACTTC. The full variable domain, its missing parts supplied by reference TRBV5-8 and TRBJ2-7, is EAGVTQSPTHLIKTRGQQATLRCSPISGHTSVYWYQQALGLGLQFLLWYDEGEERNRGNFPPRFSGRQFPNYSSELNVNALELEDSALYLCASSLTGVTFYEQYFGPGTRLTVT.

This clone has a handful of counts. This chain joins TRBV25-1 and TRBJ1-2; 7 bases fit TRBD1. This CDR3 spans 12 amino acids. Germline CDR1 MGHDK, CDR2 SYGVNS. Losses at the gene ends were 5 bases for V and 5 bases for J; bases not matched to a gene: 2. CDR3 protein: CASSQGVYGYTF. The CDR3 nucleotides read TGTGCCAGCAGTCAGGGGGTATATGGCTACACCTTC.

This clone has just a few counts. The gene calls are TRBV11-2 and TRBJ2-1; 7 nucleotides match TRBD2. Looked up from germline, CDR1 is SGHAT and CDR2 is FQNNGV. Germline trimming cut 1 base from V and 10 bases from J; bases unmatched to any gene: 10. CDR3 length equals 15 residues. CDR3 sequence: CASSLGVAGGEEQFF. CDR3 bases: TGTGCCAGCAGCTTAGGGGTAGCGGGCGGGGAAGAGCAGTTCTTC. Together with reference TRBV11-2 and TRBJ2-1, the CDR3 gives the full variable domain: EAGVAQSPRYKIIEKRQSVAFWCNPISGHATLYWYQQILGQGPKLLIQFQNNGVVDDSQLPKDRFSAERLKGVDSTLKIQPAKLEDSAVYLCASSLGVAGGEEQFFGPGTRLTVL.

This clone showed up just a few times. The chain links TRBV6-6 to TRBJ2-5, with 8 bases lining up with TRBD2. Germline CDR1 and CDR2: MNHNY and SVGAGI (reference sequence). This CDR3 spans 14 amino acids. Trimming at V came to 2 bases and at J to 4 bases, leaving 3 bases not matched to a gene. CDR3 in amino acids: CASSYLAGGETQYF. CDR3 coding DNA: TGTGCCAGCAGTTACCTTGCGGGAGGAGAGACCCAGTACTTC.

This chain links TRBV4-2 with TRBJ1-2, with a tentative D call TRBD1 (5 bases). In germline, CDR1 is LGHNA, CDR2 YNFKEQ. This CDR3 region has 14 residues. V was pared by 1 base and J by 7 bases, with 13 bases between. The CDR3 loop reads CASSQVGRGGGYTF. The CDR3 bases are TGTGCCAGCAGCCAAGTCGGTAGGGGAGGTGGCTACACCTTC.

In this sample, this clone turned up many times. This sequence joins TRBV19 and TRBJ2-1, with a possible D match to TRBD1 (6 bases). Germline CDR1 reads LNHDA; CDR2 reads SQIVND (reference sequence). V gave up 4 bases and J gave up 13 bases, with 20 bases separating them. The CDR3 has 14 residues. The chain's CDR3 is CASSTTGPRAPQFF. CDR3 bases: TGTGCCAGTAGTACCACAGGGCCAAGGGCCCCCCAGTTCTTC.

The chain recombines TRBV27 with TRBJ2-3; D not certain. CDR1 and CDR2 from the germline V gene are MNHEY and SMNVEV (reference sequence). CDR3 size: 15 residues. Trimming removed 6 bases at V and 0 bases at J, with 13 bases between. CDR3 DNA sequence: TGTGCCAGCAGCTTCGGCGCGGTAAGCACAGATACGCAGTATTTT. This codes for CASSFGAVSTDTQYF.

The rearrangement uses TRBV12-3 or TRBV12-4 and TRBJ2-3; tentatively, D is TRBD1 (6 bases). The V gene lost 6 bases and the J gene lost 5 bases, with 12 bases spanning the gap. The CDR3 is 13 residues long. DNA of the CDR3: TGTGCCAGCAGGCCCGGGACACAAGATACGCAGTATTTT. Translating it yields CASRPGTQDTQYF.

This clone was counted only a few times. J is TRBJ2-2 and V is TRBV19; a weak D match, TRBD2 (6 bases). This CDR3 comprises 14 residues. The germline V gene has CDR1 LNHDA and CDR2 SQIVND (reference sequence). V was clipped by 1 base and J by 6 bases, with 9 bases between them. CDR3 in DNA: TGTGCCAGTAGTATAGGGCGGGACCCCGGGGAGCTGTTTTTT. Translating gives CASSIGRDPGELFF.

The rearrangement links TRBV2 to TRBJ1-1, with 7 bases lining up with TRBD1. In germline, CDR1 is SNHLY, CDR2 FYNNEI. The CDR3 covers 13 residues. Unmatched junction bases numbered 5, after V lost 6 bases and J lost 4 bases. The CDR3 sequence: CASRVQGTTEAFF. CDR3 sequence (DNA): TGTGCCAGCAGAGTACAGGGGACCACTGAAGCTTTCTTT.

The chain carries TRBV27 and TRBJ1-1; 10 bases line up with TRBD1. The germline gives CDR1 MNHEY, CDR2 SMNVEV (reference sequence). V was clipped by 5 bases and J by 4 bases; unmatched bases: 4. CDR3 size: 14 residues. The DNA of the CDR3 is TGTGCCAGCAGTCTCAGGACAGGGGGCACTGAAGCTTTCTTT. Amino acids: CASSLRTGGTEAFF.

This chain uses TRBV19 with TRBJ1-5; 7 bases agree with TRBD1. The CDR3 covers 15 residues. CDR1 and CDR2 from the germline V gene are LNHDA and SQIVND (reference sequence). The V gene end was trimmed by 9 bases and the J gene end by 5 bases; junction bases not matched to a gene: 13. CDR3 sequence reads: CARMTIQGKDQPQHF. The CDR3 DNA is TGTGCCAGAATGACCATACAGGGGAAAGATCAGCCCCAGCATTTT.

The chain links TRBV29-1 to TRBJ2-2; D might be TRBD2 (5 bases). Germline V CDR1 and CDR2: SQVTM, ANQGSEA. CDR3 size: 12 residues. Between the trimmed V and J ends, which lost 6 bases and 5 bases, there was a span of 10 bases. The CDR3, as DNA: TGCAGCGTCCTCCCGGGGACCGGGGAGCTGTTTTTT. It yields the protein CSVLPGTGELFF.

The chain is built from TRBV6-2 or TRBV6-3 and TRBJ2-7, with TRBD2 as a possible D gene (6 bases). The CDR3 has 12 amino acids. Trimming left V 5 bases short and J 3 bases short, with 8 bases between. From germline, CDR1 is MNHEY and CDR2 SVGEGT. CDR3 in amino acids: CASSARDYEQYF. The CDR3 DNA sequence: TGTGCCAGCAGTGCGCGGGACTACGAGCAGTACTTC.

This chain joins TRBV19 and TRBJ1-2, with D uncertain. In germline, CDR1 is LNHDA, CDR2 SQIVND (reference sequence). The CDR3 is 14 amino acids. V was clipped by 7 bases and J by 0 bases, with 12 bases between them. The CDR3 nucleotides are TGTGCCAGTACCCCCCTTAGTACTAACTATGGCTACACCTTC. Encoded protein: CASTPLSTNYGYTF. Drawing the rest from reference TRBV19 and TRBJ1-2, the complete variable domain is DGGITQSPKYLFRKEGQNVTLSCEQNLNHDAMYWYRQDPGQGLRLIYYSQIVNDFQKGDIAEGYSVSREKKESFPLTVTSAQKNPTAFYLCASTPLSTNYGYTFGSGTRLTVV.

This clone is a singleton in its sample. This chain links TRBV4-2 with TRBJ2-5; the match to TRBD2 covers 8 bases. CDR1 is LGHNA, CDR2 YNFKEQ, per germline. The CDR3 runs to 17 residues. After removal of 1 base from V and 5 bases from J, the junction contained 12 bases not matched to a gene. CDR3 in DNA: TGTGCCAGCAGCCAAGCGGGGACTAGGGGAGGAGGTGAGACCCAGTACTTC. Translated: CASSQAGTRGGGETQYF.

CDR3 amino acids: CASSKDSLGAPPETQYF. Here the CDR3 DNA reads TGTGCCAGTAGTAAGGACAGTTTGGGCGCCCCCCCAGAGACCCAGTACTTC. This chain joins TRBV19 and TRBJ2-5; the D gene is possibly TRBD1 (6 bases). Trimming cost V 4 bases and J 4 bases, with 22 bases left between them. This CDR3 region has 17 residues. Germline V lookup: CDR1 LNHDA, CDR2 SQIVND (reference sequence).

The gene calls are TRBV11-2 and TRBJ1-1, with TRBD1 identical over 7 bases. Germline CDR1 SGHAT, CDR2 FQNNGV. This CDR3 contains 17 residues. J was trimmed by 0 bases and V by 3 bases; bases with no gene match: 10. CDR3 sequence reads: CASSLGTGQTMNTEAFF. The DNA for the CDR3 is TGTGCCAGCAGCTTGGGTACGGGACAGACAATGAACACTGAAGCTTTCTTT.